The following is a TCR beta chain sequence with its context. For donors with ophthalmopathy, the disease showed moderate-to-severe activity, reached CAS ≥3 and NOSPECS ≥4, and had lasted under 3 months. PBMCs were isolated by Ficoll-Paque density gradient centrifugation, using around 10 ml of fresh peripheral blood as the starting material. This sample is drawn from a study of Graves' ophthalmopathy and Graves' hyperthyroidism. Germline loops: CDR1 MDHEN, CDR2 SYDVKM. CDR3 length: 13 residues. V was shortened by 4 bases and J by 6 bases, with 12 bases between the two germline ends. Amplified material comprised TCR beta CDR3 regions derived from RNA transcripts. An initial RT-PCR round employing HTBI primers preceded a second-round multiplex PCR. TCRdb re-derived calls from the multiplex PCR reads in MiXCR, one entry per CDR3 protein. The sample lists 150,000 or so distinct CDR3 sequences, over 35% occurring once.

The TCR comes from a woman between 40 and 55 years old with Graves' ophthalmopathy. The specimen was peripheral blood. The chain combines TRBV28 with TRBJ1-1; D possibly corresponds to TRBD1 (6 bases). CDR3 region: CASSSGTRPEAFF. The CDR3 bases are TGTGCCAGCAGTTCCGGGACAAGGCCTGAAGCTTTCTTT.